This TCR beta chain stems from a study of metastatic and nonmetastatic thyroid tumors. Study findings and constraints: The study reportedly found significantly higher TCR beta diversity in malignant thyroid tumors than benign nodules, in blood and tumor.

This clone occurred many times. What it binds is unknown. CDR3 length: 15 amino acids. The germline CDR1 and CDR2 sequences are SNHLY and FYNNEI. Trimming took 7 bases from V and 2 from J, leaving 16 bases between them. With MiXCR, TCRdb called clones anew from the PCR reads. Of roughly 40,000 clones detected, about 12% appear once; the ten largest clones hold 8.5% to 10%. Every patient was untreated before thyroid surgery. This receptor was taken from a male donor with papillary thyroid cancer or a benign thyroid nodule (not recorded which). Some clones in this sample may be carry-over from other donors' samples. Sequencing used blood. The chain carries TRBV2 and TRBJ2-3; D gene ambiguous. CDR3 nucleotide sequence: TGTGCCAGCAACCCAAGTGGTCGGAACACAGATACGCAGTATTTT. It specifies CASNPSGRNTDTQYF.